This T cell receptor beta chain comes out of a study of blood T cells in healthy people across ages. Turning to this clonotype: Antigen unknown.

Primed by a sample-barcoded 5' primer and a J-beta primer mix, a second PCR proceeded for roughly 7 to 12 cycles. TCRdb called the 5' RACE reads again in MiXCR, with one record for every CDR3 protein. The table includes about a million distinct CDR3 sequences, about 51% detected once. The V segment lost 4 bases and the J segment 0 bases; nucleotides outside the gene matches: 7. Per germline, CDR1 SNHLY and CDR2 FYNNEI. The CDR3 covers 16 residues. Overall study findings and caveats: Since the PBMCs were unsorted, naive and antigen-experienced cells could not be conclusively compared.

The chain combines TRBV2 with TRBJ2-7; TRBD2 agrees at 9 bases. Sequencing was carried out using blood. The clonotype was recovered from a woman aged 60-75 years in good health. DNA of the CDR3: TGTGCCAGCAGTGCGGGACTAGCATCACTCTCCTACGAGCAGTACTTC. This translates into CASSAGLASLSYEQYF.